These 8 T cell receptor beta chains originate from one sample sequenced in a study of T cell changes during pregnancy in multiple sclerosis. Generated by immunoSEQ multiplex PCR, the TCRdb table keeps only in-frame clones and is missing some. The data hold tens of thousands of clones, with roughly 89% observed a single time. The sample in question was CD4+ T cells from peripheral blood mononuclear cells, obtained in the first trimester of pregnancy. The receptors were sampled from a female donor with multiple sclerosis, enrolled in a pregnancy study.

The genes are TRBV30 and TRBJ1-1; TRBD1 matches at 7 bases. Trimming cost V 3 bases and J 5 bases; bases outside gene matches: 12. Germline V gene lookup returns CDR1 GTSNPN and CDR2 SVGIG (reference sequence). The CDR3 totals 15 residues. CDR3 nucleotides: TGTGCCTGGAGGACGAAAAATACAGGGGATACTGAAGCTTTCTTT. Translation gives CAWRTKNTGDTEAFF.

The rearrangement joins TRBV7-9 to TRBJ1-1; unclear D gene. The CDR3 sequence is 14 residues long. CDR1 and CDR2 from the germline V gene are SEHNR and FQNEAQ (reference sequence). V lost 2 bases to trimming and J lost 4 bases, with 11 bases between them. The CDR3 sequence: CASSLRQALTEAFF. Here the CDR3 DNA reads TGTGCCAGCAGCTTACGGCAGGCGCTCACTGAAGCTTTCTTT.

This clone was observed a single time. This rearrangement joins TRBV11-1 to TRBJ2-5; 7 bases agree with TRBD2. Germline CDR1 is SGHAT and CDR2 is FQDESV (reference sequence). The V and J ends lost 3 bases and 1 base, in that order; junction bases with no gene match: 14. CDR3 length equals 18 residues. The CDR3: CASSFIRRSGLTQETQYF. The DNA for the CDR3 is TGTGCCAGCAGCTTTATTAGGCGTTCGGGACTAACCCAAGAGACCCAGTACTTC. The full variable domain, its missing parts supplied by reference TRBV11-1 and TRBJ2-5, is EAEVAQSPRYKITEKSQAVAFWCDPISGHATLYWYRQILGQGPELLVQFQDESVVDDSQLPKDRFSAERLKGVDSTLKIQPAELGDSAMYLCASSFIRRSGLTQETQYFGPGTRLLVL.

The chain combines TRBV25-1 with TRBJ1-3; possible D gene TRBD1, 6 bases. This CDR3 is 16 amino acids long. Germline values: CDR1 MGHDK, CDR2 SYGVNS. V lost 8 bases to trimming and J lost 0 bases, with 17 bases between them. CDR3 loop: CASREWGPSSGNTIYF. Here the CDR3 DNA reads TGTGCCAGCCGAGAGTGGGGGCCCAGCTCTGGAAACACCATATATTTT.

V gene TRBV29-1 combines with J gene TRBJ2-3, with 13 bases fitting TRBD2. The CDR3 length is 16 residues. Germline V gene lookup returns CDR1 SQVTM and CDR2 ANQGSEA. After removal of 6 bases from V and 3 bases from J, the junction contained 9 bases not matched to a gene. CDR3 sequence: CSVGAGLAGHTDTQYF. CDR3 nucleotides: TGCAGCGTCGGGGCGGGACTAGCGGGACATACAGATACGCAGTATTTT.

The CDR3 loop is CARTTTGLGNTEAFF. The CDR3 DNA follows: TGTGCCCGCACAACTACGGGTTTGGGGAACACTGAAGCTTTCTTT. The gene calls are TRBV30 and TRBJ1-1, with no clear D. V was clipped by 8 bases and J by 1 base, with 20 bases between them. Germline assignment: CDR1 GTSNPN and CDR2 SVGIG (reference sequence). CDR3 length equals 15 residues. Complete variable domain (other parts from reference TRBV30 and TRBJ1-1): SQTIHQWPATLVQPVGSPLSLECTVEGTSNPNLYWYRQAAGRGLQLLFYSVGIGQISSEVPQNLSASRPQDRQFILSSKKLLLSDSGFYLCARTTTGLGNTEAFFGQGTRLTVV.

A note on this clone: The limits of the CDR3 on the DNA are not certain, so only TCRdb's listed CDR3 is given. V is TRBV27 and J is TRBJ2-1; the D call of TRBD2 is as the table states it, not checked on the DNA. Germline V gene data show CDR1 as MNHEY and CDR2 as SMNVEV (reference sequence). The CDR3 has 15 residues if both end residues are counted. The CDR3 loop reads CASSSSDSRRNEQFF.

A few counts support this clone. The chain joins TRBV11-2 to TRBJ2-2, with no clear D. Germline V gene sequence: CDR1 SGHAT, CDR2 FQNNGV. This CDR3 has 15 residues. Between the trimmed V and J ends, which lost 3 bases and 0 bases, there was a span of 8 bases. CDR3 region: CASSLGSANTGELFF. CDR3 DNA: TGTGCCAGCAGCTTGGGCTCCGCGAACACCGGGGAGCTGTTTTTT.